This entry is about one T cell receptor beta chain. This CDR3 is built from 16 residues. V was clipped by 3 bases and J by 0 bases; unmatched bases: 5. CDR1 and CDR2 (germline): SGDLS, YYNGEE. The data stem from a study of blood T cell repertoires in COVID-19. Only in-frame clones appear in the TCRdb table, and some are missing; sequencing was by immunoSEQ multiplex PCR. Altogether 240,000 or so clones are present, 90% being singletons, with the ten largest covering just over 0.85%. V gene TRBV9 combines with J gene TRBJ2-3; 9 nucleotides align to TRBD2. The TCR comes from a man in his forties or fifties who had been exposed to COVID-19. The sequenced material came from PBMCs or T cells enriched from blood (not recorded which). Written as DNA, the CDR3 is TGTGCCAGCAGCGGTGGACTAGCGCCTAGCACAGATACGCAGTATTTT. It encodes CASSGGLAPSTDTQYF.